Sequencing of this TCR beta chain was carried out in a study of post-analysis software for immune sequencing data. Study summary: Included courses were relapsing-remitting and secondary progressive multiple sclerosis; progressive-relapsing multiple sclerosis was also included. Overall study findings and caveats: Five TRBV segments appeared more often in patients than in controls, and TRBV5-6, TRBV5-1 and TRBV20-1 were among these. Normalized Chao1 diversity in multiple sclerosis patients fell significantly below that of controls.

Germline loops: CDR1 MNHEY, CDR2 SVGAGI. The CDR3 has 13 residues. V shed 6 bases and J shed 2 bases, with 10 bases lying between them. About this clonotype itself: Its target is unknown.

Unique molecular identifiers had been added to the TCR beta cDNA libraries. T cells numbering about 0.85 to 10 million yielded roughly 0.5 million cDNA molecules. TCRdb analysed the PCR reads with MiXCR anew, one entry per CDR3 protein. The sample has 430,000 or so distinct CDR3 sequences; approximately 42% are singletons. The TCR was taken from a girl aged 2-10 years with multiple sclerosis. Specimen: blood. This chain links TRBV6-5 with TRBJ1-1; D remains unclear. CDR3 in DNA: TGTGCCAGCAGGAGGCTGACTAACACTGAAGCTTTCTTT. Translated: CASRRLTNTEAFF.